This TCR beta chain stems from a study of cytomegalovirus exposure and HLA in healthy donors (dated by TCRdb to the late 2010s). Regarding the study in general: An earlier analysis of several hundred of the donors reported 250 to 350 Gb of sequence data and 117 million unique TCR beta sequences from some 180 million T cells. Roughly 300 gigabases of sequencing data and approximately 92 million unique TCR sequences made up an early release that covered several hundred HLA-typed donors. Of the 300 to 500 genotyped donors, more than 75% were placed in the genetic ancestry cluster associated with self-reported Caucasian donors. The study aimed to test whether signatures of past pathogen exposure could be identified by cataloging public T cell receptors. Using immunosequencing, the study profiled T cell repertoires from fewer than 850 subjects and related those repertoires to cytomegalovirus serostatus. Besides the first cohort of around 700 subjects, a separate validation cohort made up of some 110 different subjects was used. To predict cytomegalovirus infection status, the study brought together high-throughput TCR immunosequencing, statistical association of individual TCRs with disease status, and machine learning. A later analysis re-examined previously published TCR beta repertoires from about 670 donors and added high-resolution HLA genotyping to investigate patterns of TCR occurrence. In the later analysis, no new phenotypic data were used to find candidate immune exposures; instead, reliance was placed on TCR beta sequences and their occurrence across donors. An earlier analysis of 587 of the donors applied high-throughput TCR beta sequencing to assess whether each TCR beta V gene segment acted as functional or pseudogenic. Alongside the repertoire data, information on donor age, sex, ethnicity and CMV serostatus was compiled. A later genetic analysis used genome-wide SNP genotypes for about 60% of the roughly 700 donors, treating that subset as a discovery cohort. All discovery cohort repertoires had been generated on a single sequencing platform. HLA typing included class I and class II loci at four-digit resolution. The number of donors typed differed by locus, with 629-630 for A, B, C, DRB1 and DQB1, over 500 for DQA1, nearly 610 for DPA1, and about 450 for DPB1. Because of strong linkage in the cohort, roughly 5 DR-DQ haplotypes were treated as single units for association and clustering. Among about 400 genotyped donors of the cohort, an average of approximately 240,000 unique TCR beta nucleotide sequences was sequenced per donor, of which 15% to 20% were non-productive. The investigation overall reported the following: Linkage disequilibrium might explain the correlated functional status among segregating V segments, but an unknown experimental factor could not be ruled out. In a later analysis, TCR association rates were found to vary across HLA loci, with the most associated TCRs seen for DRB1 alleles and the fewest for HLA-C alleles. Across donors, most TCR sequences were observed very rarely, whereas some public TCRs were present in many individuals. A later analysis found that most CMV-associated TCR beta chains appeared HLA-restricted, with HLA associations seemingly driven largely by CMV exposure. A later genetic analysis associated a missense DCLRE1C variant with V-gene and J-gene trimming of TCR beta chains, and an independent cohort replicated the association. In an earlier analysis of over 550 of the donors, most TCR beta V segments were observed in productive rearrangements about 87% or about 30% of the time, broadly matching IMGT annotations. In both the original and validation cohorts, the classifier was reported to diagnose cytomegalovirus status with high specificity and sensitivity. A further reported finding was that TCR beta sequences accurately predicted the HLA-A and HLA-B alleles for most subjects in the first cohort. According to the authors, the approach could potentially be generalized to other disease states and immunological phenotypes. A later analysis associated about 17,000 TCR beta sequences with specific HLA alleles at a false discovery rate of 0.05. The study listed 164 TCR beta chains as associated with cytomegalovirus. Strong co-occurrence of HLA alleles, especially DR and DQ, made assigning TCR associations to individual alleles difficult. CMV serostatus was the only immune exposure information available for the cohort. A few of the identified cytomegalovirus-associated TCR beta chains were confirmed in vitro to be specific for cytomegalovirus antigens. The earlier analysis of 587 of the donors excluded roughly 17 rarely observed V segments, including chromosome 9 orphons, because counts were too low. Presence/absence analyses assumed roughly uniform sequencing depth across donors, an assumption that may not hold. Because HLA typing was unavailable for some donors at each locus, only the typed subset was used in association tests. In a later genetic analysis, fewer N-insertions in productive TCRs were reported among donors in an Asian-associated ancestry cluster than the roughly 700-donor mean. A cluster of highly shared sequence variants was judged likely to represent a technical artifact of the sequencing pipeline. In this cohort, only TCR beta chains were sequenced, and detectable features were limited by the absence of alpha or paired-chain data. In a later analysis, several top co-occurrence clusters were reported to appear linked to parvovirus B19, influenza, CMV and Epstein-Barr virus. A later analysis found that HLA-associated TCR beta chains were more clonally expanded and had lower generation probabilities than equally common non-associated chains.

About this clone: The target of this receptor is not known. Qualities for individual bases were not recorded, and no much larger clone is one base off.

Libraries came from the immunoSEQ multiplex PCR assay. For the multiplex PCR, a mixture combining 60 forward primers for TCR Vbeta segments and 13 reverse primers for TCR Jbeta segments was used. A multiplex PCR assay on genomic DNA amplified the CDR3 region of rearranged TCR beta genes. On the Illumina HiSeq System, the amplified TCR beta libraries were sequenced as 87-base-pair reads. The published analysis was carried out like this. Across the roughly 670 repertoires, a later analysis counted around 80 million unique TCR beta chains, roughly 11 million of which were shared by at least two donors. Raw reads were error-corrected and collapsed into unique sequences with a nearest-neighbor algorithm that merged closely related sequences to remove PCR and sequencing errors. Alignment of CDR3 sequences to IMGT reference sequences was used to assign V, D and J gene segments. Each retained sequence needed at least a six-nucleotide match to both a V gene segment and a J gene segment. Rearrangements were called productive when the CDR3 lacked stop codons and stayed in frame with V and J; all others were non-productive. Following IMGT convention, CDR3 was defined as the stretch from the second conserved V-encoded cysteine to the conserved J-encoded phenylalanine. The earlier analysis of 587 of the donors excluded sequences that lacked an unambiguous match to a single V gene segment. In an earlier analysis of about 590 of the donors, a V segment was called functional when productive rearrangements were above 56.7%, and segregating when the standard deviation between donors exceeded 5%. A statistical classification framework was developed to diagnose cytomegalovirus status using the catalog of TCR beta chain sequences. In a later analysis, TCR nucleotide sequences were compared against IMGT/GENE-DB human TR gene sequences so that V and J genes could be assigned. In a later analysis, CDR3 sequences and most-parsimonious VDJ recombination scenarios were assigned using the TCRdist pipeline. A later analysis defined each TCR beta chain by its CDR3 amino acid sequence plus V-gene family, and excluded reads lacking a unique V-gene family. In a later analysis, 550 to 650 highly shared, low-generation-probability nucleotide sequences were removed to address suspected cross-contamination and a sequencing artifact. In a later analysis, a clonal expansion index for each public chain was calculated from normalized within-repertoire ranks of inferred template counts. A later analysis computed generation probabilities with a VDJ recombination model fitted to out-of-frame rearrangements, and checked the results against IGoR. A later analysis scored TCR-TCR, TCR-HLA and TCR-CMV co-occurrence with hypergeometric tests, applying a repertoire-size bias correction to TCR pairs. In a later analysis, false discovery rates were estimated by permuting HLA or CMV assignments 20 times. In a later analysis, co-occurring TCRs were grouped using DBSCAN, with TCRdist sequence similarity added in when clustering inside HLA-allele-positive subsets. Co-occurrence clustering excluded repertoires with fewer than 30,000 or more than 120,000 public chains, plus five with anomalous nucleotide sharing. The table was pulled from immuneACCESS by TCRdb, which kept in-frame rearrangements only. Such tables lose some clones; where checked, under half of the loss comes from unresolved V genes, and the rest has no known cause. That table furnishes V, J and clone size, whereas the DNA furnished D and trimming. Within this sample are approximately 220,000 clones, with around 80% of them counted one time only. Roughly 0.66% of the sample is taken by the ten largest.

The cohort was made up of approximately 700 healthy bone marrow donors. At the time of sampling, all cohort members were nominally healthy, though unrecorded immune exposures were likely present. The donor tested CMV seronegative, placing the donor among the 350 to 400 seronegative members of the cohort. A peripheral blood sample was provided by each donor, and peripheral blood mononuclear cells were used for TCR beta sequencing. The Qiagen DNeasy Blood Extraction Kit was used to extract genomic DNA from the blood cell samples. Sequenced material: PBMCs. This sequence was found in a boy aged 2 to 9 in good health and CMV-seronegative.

The DNA reads as follows: TGTGCCAGCAGCTTGGGGACTAGCGATTACTACGAGCAGTACTTC. It translates to CASSLGTSDYYEQYF. The rearrangement combines TRBV11-2 with TRBJ2-7, with 10 junctional bases fitting TRBD2. After removal of 3 bases from V and 3 bases from J, the junction retains 5 bases not matched to a gene. CDR1 and CDR2, per the germline V gene, are SGHAT and FQNNGV. The CDR3 starts with the cysteine, ends with the phenylalanine, and has 15 residues. Left in the record is the CDR3 DNA by itself, 45 bases read in frame from the first base.